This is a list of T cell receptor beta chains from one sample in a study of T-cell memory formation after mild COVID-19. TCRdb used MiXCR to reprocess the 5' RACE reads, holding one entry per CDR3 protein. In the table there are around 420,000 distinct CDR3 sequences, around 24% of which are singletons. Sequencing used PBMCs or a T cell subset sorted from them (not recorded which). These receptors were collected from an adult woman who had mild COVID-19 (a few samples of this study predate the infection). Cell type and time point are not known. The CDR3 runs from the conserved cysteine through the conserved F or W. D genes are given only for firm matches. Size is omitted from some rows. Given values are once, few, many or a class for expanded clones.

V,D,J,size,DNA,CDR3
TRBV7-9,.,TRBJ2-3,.,TGTGCCAGCAGCTTATTCGAGCGGGCAACGAGCACAGATACGCAGTATTTT,CASSLFERATSTDTQYF
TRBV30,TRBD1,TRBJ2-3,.,TGTGCCTGGAGCCGCCCTGGACAGGGGGTAGCGTATTTT,CAWSRPGQGVAYF
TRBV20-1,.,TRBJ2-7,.,TGCAGTGCTAGAGACCCAGGGGGGGTTATCCACGAGCAGTACTTC,CSARDPGGVIHEQYF
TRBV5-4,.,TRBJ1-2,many,TGTGCCAGCAGCTTGGAGGGGGTCCTATATGGCTACACCTTC,CASSLEGVLYGYTF
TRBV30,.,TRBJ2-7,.,TGTGCCTGGCAGTCGTGGGACGAGCAGTACTTC,CAWQSWDEQYF
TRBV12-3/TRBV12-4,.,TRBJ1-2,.,TGTGCCAGCAGTTTTGGTCTAGACACCCGACGTTTGAGATACACCTTC,CASSFGLDTRRLRYTF
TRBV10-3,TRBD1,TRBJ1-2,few,TGTGCCATCAGCTCACCCGGGACAGGGCGTTGGCATGGCTACACCTTC,CAISSPGTGRWHGYTF
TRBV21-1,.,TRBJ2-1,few,TGTGCCAGCAGCAAAGGGTTTGACTCCTACCACAATGAGCAGTTCTTC,CASSKGFDSYHNEQFF
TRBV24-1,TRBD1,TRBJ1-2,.,TGTGCCACCAGTGATCCGACCCGGGACAGGGCCTCGGGCTACACCTTC,CATSDPTRDRASGYTF
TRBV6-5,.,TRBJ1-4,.,TGTGCCAGCAGTTACTCCGGAGGGGCAGGGAATGAAAAACTGTTTTTT,CASSYSGGAGNEKLFF
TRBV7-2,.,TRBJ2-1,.,TGTGCCAGCAGCTTAGGGAGGGCGGGGGAGCAGTTCTTC,CASSLGRAGEQFF
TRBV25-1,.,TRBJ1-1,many,TGTGCCAGCGGAGGGACATCTTCGGGGGCTTTCTTT,CASGGTSSGAFF
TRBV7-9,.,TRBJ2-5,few,TGTGCCAGCAGCCAATTCGGACAGATTCAAGAGACCCAGTACTTC,CASSQFGQIQETQYF
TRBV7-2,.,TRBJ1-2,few,TGTGCCAGCAGCTTAGGTAATCGCTACACCTTC,CASSLGNRYTF
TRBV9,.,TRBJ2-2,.,TGTGCCAGCAGCGTAGATGAAGGGATAGCCGGGGAGCTGTTTTTT,CASSVDEGIAGELFF
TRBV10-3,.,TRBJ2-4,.,TGTGCCATCAGTGATGGTCCAGGGACAAAAAACATTCAGTACTTC,CAISDGPGTKNIQYF
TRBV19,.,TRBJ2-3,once,TGTGCCAGTAGTATATTCGGAAGCGCAGATACGCAGTATTTT,CASSIFGSADTQYF
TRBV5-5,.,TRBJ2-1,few,TGTGCCAGCAGCTTTGAAGGCAGGGTCTACAATGAGCAGTTCTTC,CASSFEGRVYNEQFF
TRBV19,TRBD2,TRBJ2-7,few,TGTGCCAGTAGTATCACTAGCGGAAGATACGAGCAGTACTTC,CASSITSGRYEQYF
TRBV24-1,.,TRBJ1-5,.,TGTGCCACCAGTGACCCCGATGACGGGAGCAATCAGCCCCAGCATTTT,CATSDPDDGSNQPQHF
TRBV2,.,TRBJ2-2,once,TGTGCCAGCAGTGAAGTACAGGACACCGGGGAGCTGTTTTTT,CASSEVQDTGELFF
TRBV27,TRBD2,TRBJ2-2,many,TGTGCCAGCCGACTAGCGGGGTCCAACACCGGGGAGCTGTTTTTT,CASRLAGSNTGELFF
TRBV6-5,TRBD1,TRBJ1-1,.,TGTGCCAGCTTGACAGGGGCTAACACTGAAGCTTTCTTT,CASLTGANTEAFF
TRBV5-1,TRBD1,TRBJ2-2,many,TGCGCCAGCAGCTTAAGGGACAGGGCGACCGGGGAGCTGTTTTTT,CASSLRDRATGELFF
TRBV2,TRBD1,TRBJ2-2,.,TGTGCCTTGACGACAGGGGGGAACACCGGGGAGCTGTTTTTT,CALTTGGNTGELFF
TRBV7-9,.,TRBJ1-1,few,TGTGCCAGCAGCTTCCCGACGGGGATGAACACTGAAGCTTTCTTT,CASSFPTGMNTEAFF
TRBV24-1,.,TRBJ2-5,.,TGTGCCACCAGTGGAGCAGAGACCCAGTACTTC,CATSGAETQYF
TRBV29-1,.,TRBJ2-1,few,TGCAGCGGACTTGACGGGGCCCGAAGGAATGAGCAGTTCTTC,CSGLDGARRNEQFF
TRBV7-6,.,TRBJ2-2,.,TGTGCCAGCAGCTTAGGCTGGGACACTCCCGGGGAGCTGTTTTTT,CASSLGWDTPGELFF
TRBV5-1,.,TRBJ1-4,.,TGCGCCAGCAGTCAGGGAGCAACTAATGAAAAACTGTTTTTT,CASSQGATNEKLFF
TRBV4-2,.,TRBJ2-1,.,TGTGCCAGCAGCCCCGAACGGTACGATGAGCAGTTCTTC,CASSPERYDEQFF
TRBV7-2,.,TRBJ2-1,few,TGTGCCAGCAGCATCCGGGAGCAGTTCTCCTACAATGAGCAGTTCTTC,CASSIREQFSYNEQFF
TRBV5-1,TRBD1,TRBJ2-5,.,TGCGCCAGCAGACAAACCGGGACAGGGGGCCTAGAGACCCAGTACTTC,CASRQTGTGGLETQYF
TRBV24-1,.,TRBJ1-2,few,TGTGCCACCAGTGATTTAACGGACTTGGGGGGCTACACCTTC,CATSDLTDLGGYTF
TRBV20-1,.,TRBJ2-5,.,TGCAGTGCCACCCGGGGCCTCCAAGAGACCCAGTACTTC,CSATRGLQETQYF
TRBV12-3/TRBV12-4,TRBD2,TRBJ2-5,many,TGTGCCAGCAGTTTACTAGCGGGAGTTATAGAGACCCAGTACTTC,CASSLLAGVIETQYF
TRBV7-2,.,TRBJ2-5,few,TGTGCCAGCAGCCGCGACAGGACCCAGTACTTC,CASSRDRTQYF
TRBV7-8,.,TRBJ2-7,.,TGTGCCAGCAGCCTACAGACGGCTGAGCAGTACTTC,CASSLQTAEQYF
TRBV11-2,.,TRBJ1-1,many,TGTGCCAGCAGCTTACGGGCAGGGCCGAACACTGAAGCTTTCTTT,CASSLRAGPNTEAFF
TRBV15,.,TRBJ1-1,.,TGTGCCACCAGCAGCGACCGGAACACTGAAGCTTTCTTT,CATSSDRNTEAFF
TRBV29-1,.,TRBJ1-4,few,TGCAGCGTGGCCCTTAGTCTCTATGGAAAACTGTTTTTT,CSVALSLYGKLFF
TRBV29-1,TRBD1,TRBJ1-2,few,TGCAGCGTTGAGCGGGACAGGGGATTCGCTAACTATGGCTACACCTTC,CSVERDRGFANYGYTF
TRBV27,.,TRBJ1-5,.,TGTGCCAGCAGTCCTAGGACTGTTGATCAGCCCCAGCATTTT,CASSPRTVDQPQHF
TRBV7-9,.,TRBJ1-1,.,TGTGCCAGCAGCCCCCGAAGTAGTCAGGGAAGGCTTGCTGAAGCTTTCTTT,CASSPRSSQGRLAEAFF
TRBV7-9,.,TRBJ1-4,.,TGTGCCAGCAGCTTAGATCAGCGGGAAAAACTGTTTTTT,CASSLDQREKLFF
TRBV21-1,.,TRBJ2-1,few,TGTGCCAGCAGCAATCCTCGGCCGGACGGCTCTTCTCTAGGGCAGTTCTTC,CASSNPRPDGSSLGQFF
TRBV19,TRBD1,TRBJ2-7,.,TGTGCCAGTAGTATAGAAGACAGGGTTTCCTACGAGCAGTACTTC,CASSIEDRVSYEQYF
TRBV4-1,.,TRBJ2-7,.,TGCGCCAGCAGCCAAGCGCTGGATTCCTACGAGCAGTACTTC,CASSQALDSYEQYF
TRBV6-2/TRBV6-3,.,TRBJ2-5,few,TGTGCCAGCAGCCGAAACCGGGTCTTCATACAAGAGACCCAGTACTTC,CASSRNRVFIQETQYF
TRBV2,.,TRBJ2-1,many,TGTGCCAGCAGGCGACACCAATTTTACAATGAGCAGTTCTTC,CASRRHQFYNEQFF
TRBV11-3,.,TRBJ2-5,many,TGTGCCAGCAGCTTAGCAGCACAGAAAGAGACCCAGTACTTC,CASSLAAQKETQYF
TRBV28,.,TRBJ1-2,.,TGTGCCAGCGTTGTGGGGGATAGCGGCTACACCTTC,CASVVGDSGYTF
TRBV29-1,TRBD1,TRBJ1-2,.,TGCAGCGGTTGGACAGGGGGTAATCTTGGTGGCTACACCTTC,CSGWTGGNLGGYTF
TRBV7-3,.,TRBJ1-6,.,TGTGCCAGCAGCCTGGACACATTTTCACCCCTCCACTTT,CASSLDTFSPLHF
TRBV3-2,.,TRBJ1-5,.,TGTGCCAGCAGCCAAGAATCTTGCGGGAACCCGAGTTCGTTGCCCCAGCATTTT,CASSQESCGNPSSLPQHF